The text below deals with one TCR beta chain. The source of the sample is a study of blood T cell repertoires in COVID-19. CDR3 length: 13 residues. Per germline, CDR1 MNHNY and CDR2 SVGAGI (reference sequence). V was pared by 2 bases and J by 7 bases, with 11 bases between. Only in-frame clones appear in the TCRdb table, and some are missing; sequencing was by immunoSEQ multiplex PCR. Of about 140,000 clones in the sample, more than 70% are singletons; the top ten hold 5.5%. Residents of approximately 25 US areas, aged roughly 18 to 95 years, made up the participants. The chain has TRBV6-6 and TRBJ1-2; a weak D match, TRBD1 (6 bases). The sequenced sample consisted of PBMCs or T cells enriched from blood (not recorded which). The sequence derives from a man between 40 and 49 years old with acute COVID-19. CDR3 region: CASSYPQGSGYTF. The DNA of the CDR3 is TGTGCCAGCAGTTACCCACAGGGTTCTGGCTACACCTTC.